Listed below are T cell receptor beta chains from one sample, sequenced in a study of shared clonotypes between healthy human individuals. Using immunoSEQ multiplex PCR, the repertoire was profiled, and TCRdb retains in-frame clones only, with some absent. The sample contains roughly 1,500,000 clones, about 98.5% of which appear only once. The source material was naive CD4+ T cells sorted from blood. These receptors came from a man between 25 and 39 years old in good health. Each CDR3 is given with its conserved first and last residue. Fields, in order: D gene, V gene, J gene, clone size, CDR3 DNA, CDR3 protein. The D gene is left open where the match is weak. A row's size may be missing; if present it is once, few, many or a size class.

d_gene: -; v_gene: TRBV5-1; j_gene: TRBJ1-2; abundance: -; CDR3nt: TGCGCCAGCAGCTTGGCCGAGTCAGGAGCTAACTATGGCTACACCTTC; CDR3aa: CASSLAESGANYGYTF
d_gene: -; v_gene: TRBV18; j_gene: TRBJ2-7; abundance: once; CDR3nt: TGTGCCAGCTCCTTCACGCAGGGGGGCTCGAGCTACGAGCAGTACTTC; CDR3aa: CASSFTQGGSSYEQYF
d_gene: -; v_gene: TRBV2; j_gene: TRBJ1-4; abundance: -; CDR3nt: TGTGCCAGCAGCGGAGCTGAAAAACTGTTTTTT; CDR3aa: CASSGAEKLFF
d_gene: -; v_gene: TRBV7-9; j_gene: TRBJ2-5; abundance: -; CDR3nt: TGTGCCAGCAGCTTCACTACGGGAGAGACCCAGTACTTC; CDR3aa: CASSFTTGETQYF
d_gene: -; v_gene: TRBV7-9; j_gene: TRBJ2-7; abundance: -; CDR3nt: TGTGCCAGCAGCCCGAGACTAGGGGGATACTACGAGCAGTACTTC; CDR3aa: CASSPRLGGYYEQYF
d_gene: -; v_gene: TRBV19; j_gene: TRBJ2-1; abundance: -; CDR3nt: TGTGCCAGTAGTATAGCTTGGGAGGATGAGCAGTTCTTC; CDR3aa: CASSIAWEDEQFF
d_gene: -; v_gene: TRBV29-1; j_gene: TRBJ2-3; abundance: -; CDR3nt: TGCAGCGTTGACTCACTATTAGCAGATACGCAGTATTTT; CDR3aa: CSVDSLLADTQYF
d_gene: -; v_gene: TRBV7-6; j_gene: TRBJ2-4; abundance: -; CDR3nt: TGTGCCAGCAGCTTAGTAGCAGGTTCGAACATTCAGTACTTC; CDR3aa: CASSLVAGSNIQYF
d_gene: -; v_gene: TRBV18; j_gene: TRBJ2-7; abundance: -; CDR3nt: TGTGCCAGCTCACTGACAGTGAACTCCTACGAGCAGTACTTC; CDR3aa: CASSLTVNSYEQYF
d_gene: -; v_gene: TRBV11-2; j_gene: TRBJ2-3; abundance: -; CDR3nt: TGTGCCAGCAGCTTATCCCCAGATACGCAGTATTTT; CDR3aa: CASSLSPDTQYF
d_gene: -; v_gene: TRBV10-1; j_gene: TRBJ2-6; abundance: -; CDR3nt: TGCGCCAGCAGTGAATCTGGGGCCAACGTCCTGACTTTC; CDR3aa: CASSESGANVLTF
d_gene: -; v_gene: TRBV5-1; j_gene: TRBJ1-4; abundance: -; CDR3nt: TGCGCCAGCAGCTTGGGTGGCGGGGATACTAATGAAAAACTGTTTTTT; CDR3aa: CASSLGGGDTNEKLFF
d_gene: TRBD2; v_gene: TRBV4-2; j_gene: TRBJ2-2; abundance: -; CDR3nt: TGTGCCAGCAGCCAAAATGGAGCGGGAGGGCCCGGGGAGCTGTTTTTT; CDR3aa: CASSQNGAGGPGELFF
d_gene: -; v_gene: TRBV2; j_gene: TRBJ2-3; abundance: -; CDR3nt: TGTGCCAGCGCGGAGGAGGATACGCAGTATTTT; CDR3aa: CASAEEDTQYF
d_gene: -; v_gene: TRBV10-3; j_gene: TRBJ2-2; abundance: -; CDR3nt: TGTGCCATCAGCCCCGACTTGACCGGGGAGCTGTTTTTT; CDR3aa: CAISPDLTGELFF
d_gene: -; v_gene: TRBV11-2; j_gene: TRBJ2-3; abundance: -; CDR3nt: TGTGCCAGCAGTTCGATGGGGGCAGATACGCAGTATTTT; CDR3aa: CASSSMGADTQYF
d_gene: -; v_gene: TRBV5-4; j_gene: TRBJ2-5; abundance: -; CDR3nt: TGTGCTCTCTCGGGGGGACAAGAGCAAGAGACCCAGTACTTC; CDR3aa: CALSGGQEQETQYF
d_gene: -; v_gene: TRBV11-3; j_gene: TRBJ2-3; abundance: -; CDR3nt: TGTGCCAGCAGCCCACCGGACAACACAGATACGCAGTATTTT; CDR3aa: CASSPPDNTDTQYF
d_gene: -; v_gene: TRBV11-2; j_gene: TRBJ2-1; abundance: once; CDR3nt: TGTGCCAGCAGCTTAGTTCCCCAAGGGGGGAATGAGCAGTTCTTC; CDR3aa: CASSLVPQGGNEQFF
d_gene: -; v_gene: TRBV20-1; j_gene: TRBJ2-3; abundance: -; CDR3nt: TGCAGTTCGCATAGGGCAGATACGCAGTATTTT; CDR3aa: CSSHRADTQYF
d_gene: TRBD2; v_gene: TRBV11-2; j_gene: TRBJ2-1; abundance: -; CDR3nt: TGTGCCAGCAGCCTCATAGCGGGGCGATACAATGAGCAGTTCTTC; CDR3aa: CASSLIAGRYNEQFF
d_gene: -; v_gene: TRBV6-5; j_gene: TRBJ1-5; abundance: -; CDR3nt: TGTGCCAGCCTTGGACAGTCCAATCAGCCCCAGCATTTT; CDR3aa: CASLGQSNQPQHF
d_gene: -; v_gene: TRBV5-5; j_gene: TRBJ2-3; abundance: -; CDR3nt: TGTGCCAGCAGACCCTTGGGGGGTACAGATACGCAGTATTTT; CDR3aa: CASRPLGGTDTQYF